The 28 T cell receptor beta chains listed next were all sequenced from one sample in a study of cytomegalovirus exposure and HLA in healthy donors. A multiplex PCR was run with 60 Vbeta primers and 13 Jbeta primers. The method was immunoSEQ multiplex PCR; TCRdb's version includes in-frame clones alone and lacks a portion of them. The sample shows about 160,000 clones, roughly 80% of them seen only once. Sequenced sample: PBMCs. These receptor sequences come from a man aged 25-45 years in good health and CMV-seropositive.

The chain combines TRBV7-9 with TRBJ2-1, with TRBD1 identical over 9 bases. The V gene end was trimmed by 6 bases and the J gene end by 6 bases; junction bases not matched to a gene: 9. This CDR3 is 15 amino acids long. Germline V gives CDR1 SEHNR, CDR2 FQNEAQ (reference sequence). The CDR3 DNA reads as TGTGCCAGCAGAGACCGGGACAGGGACATCAATGAGCAGTTCTTC. It is translated as CASRDRDRDINEQFF.

CDR3: CASRNGQGFSEAFF. In nucleotides, the CDR3 is TGTGCCAGCAGAAATGGACAGGGTTTCTCTGAAGCTTTCTTT. The V gene is TRBV28, the J gene TRBJ1-1; 8 positions match TRBD1. Germline CDR1 is MDHEN and CDR2 is SYDVKM. After removal of 6 bases from V and 6 bases from J, the junction contained 9 bases not matched to a gene. This CDR3 has 14 residues.

The chain combines TRBV29-1 with TRBJ1-2, with a tentative D call TRBD1 (5 bases). Trimming removed 1 base from V and 2 bases from J, with 20 bases in between. The CDR3 covers 17 residues. Germline CDR1 is SQVTM and CDR2 is ANQGSEA. The CDR3 nucleotides are TGCAGCGTTGAAGCGCCGTGGGGGAGGCAGACAAACTATGGCTACACCTTC. Amino acid sequence: CSVEAPWGRQTNYGYTF.

The chain recombines TRBV6-6 with TRBJ2-7, with 7 bases that match TRBD2. Per germline, CDR1 MNHNY and CDR2 SVGAGI (reference sequence). With 0 bases clipped from V and 10 bases from J, the junction kept 9 bases outside the gene matches. The CDR3 is 14 amino acids. In DNA form, the CDR3 reads TGTGCCAGCAGTTACTCTTTAGAGACTAGCCGTCAGTACTTC. Translation gives CASSYSLETSRQYF.

The chain links TRBV2 to TRBJ2-3; possible D gene TRBD2, 5 bases. The CDR3 spans 13 residues. Germline-derived CDR1 and CDR2 are SNHLY and FYNNEI. V was pared by 11 bases and J by 2 bases, with 14 bases between. The CDR3 sequence: CACGLYSTDTQYF. CDR3 nucleotide sequence: TGTGCCTGCGGACTTTATTCCACAGATACGCAGTATTTT.

The rearrangement uses TRBV7-9 and TRBJ2-1; D remains ambiguous. The CDR3 consists of 17 residues. The V end lost 1 base, the J end lost 0 bases, and 13 bases lay between the germline ends. From germline, CDR1 is SEHNR and CDR2 FQNEAQ (reference sequence). The CDR3 loop is CASSLGLGSSSYNEQFF. In nucleotides, the CDR3 is TGTGCCAGCAGCTTAGGTCTGGGCAGTAGCTCCTACAATGAGCAGTTCTTC. The full variable domain, completed using reference TRBV7-9 and TRBJ2-1, is DTGVSQNPRHKITKRGQNVTFRCDPISEHNRLYWYRQTLGQGPEFLTYFQNEAQLEKSRLLSDRFSAERPKGSFSTLEIQRTEQGDSAMYLCASSLGLGSSSYNEQFFGPGTRLTVL.

V gene TRBV7-3 combines with J gene TRBJ2-5; a possible D gene is TRBD1 (5 bases). Trimming took off 5 bases at V and 1 base at J, with 8 bases between the two ends. Germline V gene sequence: CDR1 SGHTA, CDR2 FQGTGA. The CDR3 runs to 13 residues. In DNA, the CDR3 is TGTGCCAGCAGCCAGGGATCCCAAGAGACCCAGTACTTC. This translates into CASSQGSQETQYF.

The J gene is TRBJ2-1, the V gene TRBV28; possibly TRBD2 for D (5 bases). V lost 1 base to trimming and J lost 6 bases, with 10 bases between them. The length of the CDR3 is 14 residues. Germline V gene lookup returns CDR1 MDHEN and CDR2 SYDVKM. The chain's CDR3 is CASSLSRGSNEQFF. The DNA of the CDR3 is TGTGCCAGCAGTTTATCTCGAGGGTCCAATGAGCAGTTCTTC.

This clone was recorded a few times. This chain links TRBV18 with TRBJ2-1; 9 bases agree with TRBD2. The CDR3 has 18 residues. The V gene end was trimmed by 2 bases and the J gene end by 0 bases; junction bases not matched to a gene: 8. Germline CDR1 reads KGHSH; CDR2 reads LQKENI. Here the CDR3 DNA reads TGTGCCAGCTCACCATACGAGCGGGGGGCACGCTCCTACAATGAGCAGTTCTTC. This encodes CASSPYERGARSYNEQFF.

This chain uses TRBV10-3 with TRBJ2-3; TRBD2 agrees at 7 bases. Germline lookup yields CDR1 ENHRY and CDR2 SYGVKD. This CDR3 has 12 amino acids. The DNA of the CDR3 is TGTGGAACGGGGGGTTCCACAGATACGCAGTATTTT. Its translation: CGTGGSTDTQYF.

The V and J genes are TRBV2 and TRBJ2-1, with 8 nucleotides matching TRBD2. CDR3 length equals 15 residues. After removal of 4 bases from V and 2 bases from J, the junction contained 4 bases not matched to a gene. CDR1 and CDR2 (germline): SNHLY, FYNNEI. The CDR3 spells CASSGDGGAYNEQFF. The CDR3 DNA sequence: TGTGCCAGCAGTGGTGACGGGGGGGCCTACAATGAGCAGTTCTTC. Full variable domain (rest looked up from reference TRBV2 and TRBJ2-1): EPEVTQTPSHQVTQMGQEVILRCVPISNHLYFYWYRQILGQKVEFLVSFYNNEISEKSEIFDDQFSVERPDGSNFTLKIRSTKLEDSAMYFCASSGDGGAYNEQFFGPGTRLTVL.

V is TRBV19 and J is TRBJ2-3; TRBD2 agrees at 11 bases. The CDR3 extends over 18 amino acids. Germline-derived CDR1 and CDR2 are LNHDA and SQIVND (reference sequence). Trimming took 3 bases from V and 5 from J; bases not matched to a gene: 13. The CDR3 sequence: CASSILATSGVGGDTQYF. Here the CDR3 DNA reads TGTGCCAGTAGTATCCTTGCGACTAGCGGGGTGGGAGGAGATACGCAGTATTTT.

This rearrangement joins TRBV14 to TRBJ2-7; D is uncertain. Trimming shortened V by 2 bases and J by 3 bases, and 17 bases separated the two germline ends. The CDR3 covers 16 residues. CDR1 and CDR2 from the germline V gene are SGHDN and FVKESK. Here the CDR3 reads CASSQFRGALSYEQYF. The CDR3 DNA follows: TGTGCCAGCAGCCAATTCCGAGGCGCGTTGAGCTACGAGCAGTACTTC. The full variable domain, its missing parts supplied by reference TRBV14 and TRBJ2-7, is EAGVTQFPSHSVIEKGQTVTLRCDPISGHDNLYWYRRVMGKEIKFLLHFVKESKQDESGMPNNRFLAERTGGTYSTLKVQPAELEDSGVYFCASSQFRGALSYEQYFGPGTRLTVT.

This clone was seen a few times. V and J are TRBV9 and TRBJ2-5; D perhaps matches TRBD2 (6 bases). V dropped 0 bases and J dropped 2 bases, with 14 bases sitting between them. This CDR3 has 16 residues. Germline V gene data show CDR1 as SGDLS and CDR2 as YYNGEE. In DNA form, the CDR3 reads TGTGCCAGCAGCGTAGGGCCCGGGGGATCGCAAGAGACCCAGTACTTC. As protein: CASSVGPGGSQETQYF.

The V and J genes are TRBV7-2 and TRBJ2-1; D perhaps matches TRBD2 (5 bases). This CDR3 region has 14 residues. Germline lookup yields CDR1 SGHTA and CDR2 FQGNSA. V lost 3 bases and J 0 bases, leaving 6 bases between the germline ends. The CDR3 loop is CASSFGSSYNEQFF. CDR3 bases: TGTGCCAGCAGCTTTGGGAGCTCCTACAATGAGCAGTTCTTC.

The chain employs TRBV2 and TRBJ2-1, with no clear D. The CDR3 spans 12 residues. Germline V CDR1 and CDR2: SNHLY, FYNNEI. The V end lost 5 bases, the J end lost 4 bases, and 6 bases lay between the germline ends. CDR3 loop: CASSIQYNEQFF. CDR3 coding DNA: TGTGCCAGCAGTATCCAGTACAATGAGCAGTTCTTC.

This clone was seen only a few times. V is TRBV5-4 and J is TRBJ1-6; 8 bases are a match to TRBD1. Germline V gene data show CDR1 as SGHNT and CDR2 as YYREEE (reference sequence). J was trimmed by 4 bases and V by 0 bases; bases with no gene match: 9. This CDR3 is 18 amino acids long. This CDR3 reads CASSLGAGGTSYNSPLHF. Here the CDR3 DNA reads TGTGCCAGCAGCTTGGGAGCAGGGGGCACATCTTATAATTCACCCCTCCACTTT.

The chain employs TRBV2 and TRBJ1-3; TRBD1 agrees at 7 bases. This CDR3 region has 14 residues. Trimming at V came to 4 bases and at J to 2 bases, leaving 2 bases not matched to a gene. The germline gives CDR1 SNHLY, CDR2 FYNNEI. For the CDR3, the DNA is TGTGCCAGCAGTGGGACAGGTACTGGAAACACCATATATTTT. Encoded protein: CASSGTGTGNTIYF.

This sequence joins TRBV6-6 and TRBJ1-6, with 8 positions matching TRBD1. The CDR3 has 16 amino acids. Looked up from germline, CDR1 is MNHNY and CDR2 is SVGAGI (reference sequence). V was clipped by 6 bases and J by 2 bases; unmatched bases: 6. CDR3 loop: CASRHGQGAYNSPLHF. The CDR3 bases are TGTGCCAGCAGACACGGACAGGGTGCCTATAATTCACCCCTCCACTTT.

This clone came up once. The gene calls are TRBV2 and TRBJ2-2; 7 bases align to TRBD1. J gave up 2 bases and V 3 bases, and 9 bases lay outside the gene matches. Germline-derived CDR1 and CDR2 are SNHLY and FYNNEI. This CDR3 has 17 amino acids. As DNA, the CDR3 is TGTGCCAGCAGTGATTCCCGAGGGGGCAGTAACACCGGGGAGCTGTTTTTT. It translates to CASSDSRGGSNTGELFF.

This clone was counted once. The V gene is TRBV7-3, the J gene TRBJ2-6; TRBD2 aligns across 8 bases. Germline CDR1 and CDR2: SGHTA and FQGTGA. The ends lost 10 bases at V and 4 bases at J; junction bases unmatched: 12. CDR3 size: 16 residues. For the CDR3, the DNA is TGTGCCACCACACCCGGGGGGGCAAAGGGGGCCAACGTCCTGACTTTC. Protein product: CATTPGGAKGANVLTF.

The V gene is TRBV7-9, the J gene TRBJ2-3, with 7 bases that match TRBD2. V was clipped by 8 bases and J by 1 base; unmatched bases: 6. This CDR3 has 14 amino acids. Germline CDR1 reads SEHNR; CDR2 reads FQNEAQ (reference sequence). The CDR3 nucleotides are TGTGCCAGCGATGGGGCGGGGGGCACAGATACGCAGTATTTT. As protein: CASDGAGGTDTQYF.

This sequence joins TRBV5-1 and TRBJ2-7; D is unclear. Germline V gene data show CDR1 as SGHRS and CDR2 as YFSETQ. The CDR3 sequence is 16 residues long. Trimming took 2 bases from V and 6 from J, leaving 21 bases between them. This chain's CDR3 is CASSLRPHSRSVEQYF. The DNA of the CDR3 is TGCGCCAGCAGCTTAAGACCCCACAGCAGGTCAGTCGAGCAGTACTTC. The whole variable domain, filled in from reference TRBV5-1 and TRBJ2-7, reads KAGVTQTPRYLIKTRGQQVTLSCSPISGHRSVSWYQQTPGQGLQFLFEYFSETQRNKGNFPGRFSGRQFSNSRSEMNVSTLELGDSALYLCASSLRPHSRSVEQYFGPGTRLTVT.

On this clone itself: In the same sample, other DNA sequences code for this CDR3. The genes are TRBV5-4 and TRBJ2-3; 10 nucleotides line up with TRBD2. CDR1 is SGHNT, CDR2 YYREEE, per germline (reference sequence). V trimming: 0 bases; J trimming: 0 bases; junction bases outside the gene matches: 4. The CDR3 runs to 17 residues. The CDR3 DNA is TGTGCCAGCAGCTTGGGGACTAGCGGTTCTAGCACAGATACGCAGTATTTT. Translated, it gives CASSLGTSGSSTDTQYF.

The chain links TRBV10-1 to TRBJ2-7, with 9 nucleotides matching TRBD1. Germline CDR1 reads WNHNN; CDR2 reads SYGVQD (reference sequence). This CDR3 is 16 amino acids long. V shed 6 bases and J 5 bases; nucleotides not matched to a gene: 14. CDR3 sequence (DNA): TGCGCCAGCAGCCCAGTCCCGGGACAGGGTTTGGACGAGCAGTACTTC. This gives the protein CASSPVPGQGLDEQYF.

This clone was seen a handful of times. The gene calls are TRBV7-9 and TRBJ1-3; the match to TRBD1 covers 8 bases. Germline V lookup: CDR1 SEHNR, CDR2 FQNEAQ (reference sequence). This CDR3 contains 17 residues. V dropped 5 bases and J dropped 3; count of bases not matched to a gene: 12. The CDR3 region has the DNA TGTGCCAGCAGCCCAGGACAGGGACGTTGGGTTGGAAACACCATATATTTT. Translation gives CASSPGQGRWVGNTIYF.

Note on this clone: The junction departs from germline at one end; a sequencing error may be responsible. The V gene is TRBV6-1, the J gene TRBJ2-5; 10 bases fit TRBD2. Germline assignment: CDR1 MNHNS and CDR2 SASEGT. The CDR3 has 15 amino acids. CDR3 in amino acids: CACSAIAGGPGAQYF. Written as DNA, the CDR3 is TGTGCCTGCAGTGCCATAGCGGGGGGCCCCGGGGCCCAGTACTTC.

This clone was seen once. This chain connects TRBV11-3 to TRBJ2-7; D uncertain. V was pared by 1 base and J by 2 bases, with 6 bases between. The CDR3 extends over 13 amino acids. Per the germline V gene, CDR1 is SGHNT and CDR2 is YENEEA. The chain's CDR3 is CASSLGPTYEQYF. The CDR3 DNA follows: TGTGCCAGCAGCTTAGGTCCCACCTACGAGCAGTACTTC.